These 24 T cell receptor beta chains were sequenced from one sample in a study of long-term antiretroviral therapy in people with HIV. The authors ran the immunoSEQ assay, v3.0, at survey level. The assay was immunoSEQ multiplex PCR, and TCRdb's table has in-frame clones only and misses some. The sample holds 9,500 to 15,000 clones, about 73% seen once. The input for sequencing was unsorted PBMCs, taken approximately 3.2 years before starting antiretroviral therapy. The receptors shown here come from a man aged 35 to 55 with HIV.

The chain recombines TRBV6-1 with TRBJ2-3; D may be TRBD2 (6 bases). The CDR3 is made up of 17 amino acids. Deletions cut 6 bases from V and 2 bases from J, with 21 bases between. Germline CDR1 is MNHNS and CDR2 is SASEGT. CDR3 DNA: TGTGCCAGCAGGGAAACTACGGGGAGGAGGACCACAGATACGCAGTATTTT. The encoded protein is CASRETTGRRTTDTQYF.

The chain has TRBV6-5 and TRBJ1-1; the D gene is possibly TRBD1 (5 bases). V was trimmed by 6 bases and J by 5 bases, leaving 13 bases between them. CDR1 and CDR2 (germline): MNHEY, SVGAGI. This CDR3 has 13 amino acids. The chain's CDR3 is CASSYGDVTEAFF. The CDR3 DNA sequence: TGTGCCAGCAGCTACGGGGACGTTACTGAAGCTTTCTTT.

Worth noting for this clone: In the same sample, other DNA sequences code for this CDR3. The gene calls are TRBV6-5 and TRBJ1-2; maybe TRBD1 (5 bases). This CDR3 region has 12 residues. V lost 9 bases to trimming and J lost 4 bases, with 12 bases between them. Germline CDR1 is MNHEY and CDR2 is SVGAGI. As DNA, the CDR3 is TGTGCCAGTAGTGGGACGCGCTATGGCTACACCTTC. It codes for CASSGTRYGYTF.

This clone has just a few counts. This rearrangement joins TRBV5-1 to TRBJ1-2, with D perhaps matching TRBD1 (6 bases). V gave up 4 bases and J gave up 6 bases, with 16 bases separating them. The germline gives CDR1 SGHRS, CDR2 YFSETQ. The CDR3 has 14 amino acids. The CDR3 DNA sequence: TGCGCCAGCAGCCTAAGAACGACAGGAGATGGCTACACCTTC. Translating it yields CASSLRTTGDGYTF.

J is TRBJ2-1 and V is TRBV7-9; D possibly matches TRBD1 or TRBD2 (7 bases each). Per the germline V gene, CDR1 is SEHNR and CDR2 is FQNEAQ (reference sequence). The CDR3 has 12 amino acids. V was pared by 6 bases and J by 10 bases, with 13 bases between. CDR3 protein: CASRTGEGEQFF. As DNA, the CDR3 is TGTGCCAGCAGAACAGGGGAGGGCGAGCAGTTCTTC.

This clone was seen a few times. The chain employs TRBV7-2 and TRBJ1-3; D remains unclear. V dropped 1 base and J dropped 5 bases, with 3 bases sitting between them. The CDR3 spans 12 residues. Germline values: CDR1 SGHTA, CDR2 FQGNSA. Here the CDR3 reads CASSLERNTIYF. The CDR3 DNA is TGTGCCAGCAGCTTAGAGAGAAACACCATATATTTT.

The rearrangement uses TRBV27 and TRBJ2-7, with D perhaps matching TRBD1 or TRBD2 (5 bases each). CDR3 length equals 14 residues. Germline V gene sequence: CDR1 MNHEY, CDR2 SMNVEV (reference sequence). Trimming shortened V by 6 bases and J by 3 bases, and 15 bases separated the two germline ends. CDR3 in DNA: TGTGCCAGCAGCCCGGGACCTCAGTTCTACGAGCAGTACTTC. This sequence encodes CASSPGPQFYEQYF.

The chain employs TRBV11-3 and TRBJ2-3; no reliable D call. Between the trimmed V and J ends, which lost 5 bases and 3 bases, there was a span of 18 bases. Germline CDR1 SGHNT, CDR2 YENEEA. The CDR3 totals 16 residues. The CDR3 reads CASSPSGILQTDTQYF. CDR3 coding DNA: TGTGCCAGCAGCCCTTCGGGCATACTACAGACAGATACGCAGTATTTT.

This clone is judged medium-sized. Within the sample, other DNA sequences also encode this same CDR3. The chain recombines TRBV11-2 with TRBJ1-1; D gene unclear. The CDR3 is made up of 15 amino acids. Germline V gene lookup returns CDR1 SGHAT and CDR2 FQNNGV. Trimming shortened V by 1 base and J by 3 bases, and 12 bases separated the two germline ends. DNA for the CDR3: TGTGCCAGCAGCTTAGGGGGAGTAAGGGACACTGAAGCTTTCTTT. Encoded protein: CASSLGGVRDTEAFF.

The chain combines TRBV5-1 with TRBJ2-1; 9 bases are shared with TRBD1. This CDR3 has 16 residues. Unmatched junction bases numbered 12, after V lost 3 bases and J lost 8 bases. Per the germline V gene, CDR1 is SGHRS and CDR2 is YFSETQ. The CDR3 spells CASSWTPGQGSDEQFF. CDR3 bases: TGCGCCAGCAGCTGGACACCGGGACAGGGTTCCGATGAGCAGTTCTTC.

This chain connects TRBV27 to TRBJ2-7; TRBD2 matches at 8 bases. V gave up 8 bases and J gave up 0 bases; unmatched junction bases: 9. Germline V gene data show CDR1 as MNHEY and CDR2 as SMNVEV (reference sequence). There are 15 residues in the CDR3. CDR3 DNA sequence: TGTGCCAGCGGCGCCGATACTAGCGGCTCCTACGAGCAGTACTTC. It encodes CASGADTSGSYEQYF.

The rearrangement joins TRBV19 to TRBJ2-7, with a tentative D call TRBD1 (5 bases). Germline values: CDR1 LNHDA, CDR2 SQIVND (reference sequence). V was clipped by 11 bases and J by 1 base, with 21 bases between them. CDR3 size: 15 residues. The CDR3 here is CASKAQQGVSYEQYF. CDR3 DNA: TGTGCCTCCAAGGCCCAGCAGGGTGTTTCCTACGAGCAGTACTTC.

V is TRBV6-6 and J is TRBJ1-2; possible D gene TRBD1, 5 bases. CDR3 length: 15 amino acids. In germline, CDR1 is MNHNY, CDR2 SVGAGI (reference sequence). V lost 6 bases and J 3 bases, leaving 17 bases between the germline ends. For the CDR3, the DNA is TGTGCCAGCAGCCCGGGGGGGTCCCAGGACTATGGCTACACCTTC. Its protein product is CASSPGGSQDYGYTF.

The chain joins TRBV7-3 to TRBJ2-1; 12 nucleotides agree with TRBD2. V lost 3 bases, J lost 7 bases, and 10 bases stayed unmatched. Germline-derived CDR1 and CDR2 are SGHTA and FQGTGA. The CDR3 has 17 amino acids. The CDR3: CASSFHPRLAGANEQFF. Here the CDR3 DNA reads TGTGCCAGCAGCTTTCACCCCAGACTAGCGGGAGCGAATGAGCAGTTCTTC.

This chain links TRBV11-2 with TRBJ1-4; weak D call: TRBD1 (6 bases). CDR1 and CDR2 (germline): SGHAT, FQNNGV. This CDR3 comprises 13 residues. Trimming shortened V by 1 base and J by 7 bases, and 7 bases separated the two germline ends. Here the CDR3 reads CASSLGTAEKLFF. CDR3 nucleotides: TGTGCCAGCAGCTTAGGGACAGCTGAAAAACTGTTTTTT.

This rearrangement joins TRBV5-1 to TRBJ2-1; weak D call: TRBD2 (6 bases). The V end was cut by 4 bases, the J end by 7 bases, with 18 bases between. The CDR3 loop spans 15 amino acids. Germline V gene data show CDR1 as SGHRS and CDR2 as YFSETQ. DNA for the CDR3: TGCGCCAGCAGCCGGGGGTCTACCGGGAGTAATGAGCAGTTCTTC. Amino acid sequence: CASSRGSTGSNEQFF.

The CDR3 sequence: CASSTLGLAGGGYF. In nucleotides, the CDR3 is TGTGCCAGCAGTACCCTCGGGCTAGCGGGAGGTGGGTACTTC. J is TRBJ2-7 and V is TRBV28; 11 nucleotides align to TRBD2. The J segment lost 12 bases and the V segment lost 5 bases, leaving 12 bases of the junction unmatched. Germline V gene lookup returns CDR1 MDHEN and CDR2 SYDVKM. The CDR3 contains 14 residues.

The rearrangement links TRBV2 to TRBJ2-3; 13 nucleotides agree with TRBD2. Trimming took 6 bases from V and 2 from J; bases not matched to a gene: 5. The CDR3 runs 16 residues. Germline V gives CDR1 SNHLY, CDR2 FYNNEI. Here the CDR3 reads CASRETSGRITDTQYF. CDR3 bases: TGTGCCAGCAGGGAGACTAGCGGGAGGATCACAGATACGCAGTATTTT.

The V gene is TRBV5-1, the J gene TRBJ2-7, with 9 nucleotides matching TRBD2. V lost 7 bases, J lost 6 bases, and 5 bases stayed unmatched. Germline values: CDR1 SGHRS, CDR2 YFSETQ. There are 12 residues in the CDR3. The CDR3, as DNA: TGCGCCAGCGGGCGGGAGGGCCGCGAGCAGTACTTC. Protein sequence: CASGREGREQYF.

V and J are TRBV18 and TRBJ1-4; D is uncertain. This CDR3 has 14 residues. The germline gives CDR1 KGHSH, CDR2 LQKENI. Trimming removed 2 bases at V and 4 bases at J, with 8 bases between. In DNA form, the CDR3 reads TGTGCCAGCTCACCAGGGGATCGTAATGAAAAACTGTTTTTT. This translates into CASSPGDRNEKLFF.

This clone came up a few times. The chain employs TRBV21-1 and TRBJ2-7; TRBD1, as called in the table, went unchecked against the DNA. TRBV21-1 is listed as a pseudogene. This CDR3 has 13 residues. The CDR3 DNA reads as TGTGCCAGCAGGGACAGGGAGTCCTACGAGCAGTACTTC. Its protein product is CASRDRESYEQYF.

CDR3 DNA sequence: TGTGCCAGCAGTGAACCGGATCGTGAGCAGTTCTTC. Translated, it gives CASSEPDREQFF. The rearrangement joins TRBV25-1 to TRBJ2-1; D unresolved. The CDR3 has 12 residues. Looked up from germline, CDR1 is MGHDK and CDR2 is SYGVNS. V lost 2 bases, J lost 9 bases, and 8 bases lay in between.

This chain links TRBV6-6 with TRBJ1-5, with a possible D match to TRBD1 (5 bases). From germline, CDR1 is MNHNY and CDR2 SVGAGI (reference sequence). The CDR3 has 13 residues. Trimming cost V 4 bases and J 7 bases, with 11 bases left between them. In DNA form, the CDR3 reads TGTGCCAGCAGTTCCCCGAAGGGGCAGCCCCAGCATTTT. Protein: CASSSPKGQPQHF.

The chain employs TRBV19 and TRBJ1-5; D is unclear. Trimming removed 8 bases at V and 8 bases at J, with 13 bases between. Germline CDR1 is LNHDA and CDR2 is SQIVND (reference sequence). The CDR3 contains 12 residues. CDR3 residues: CASLNGNEPQHF. As DNA, the CDR3 is TGTGCCAGTTTGAACGGAAACGAGCCCCAGCATTTT. Supplemented by reference TRBV19 and TRBJ1-5, the full variable domain reads DGGITQSPKYLFRKEGQNVTLSCEQNLNHDAMYWYRQDPGQGLRLIYYSQIVNDFQKGDIAEGYSVSREKKESFPLTVTSAQKNPTAFYLCASLNGNEPQHFGDGTRLSIL.